The 18 T cell receptor beta chains presented below share a single source sample, sequenced in a study of blood T cells in healthy people across ages. Combining a sample-barcoded 5' primer with a J-beta primer mix, a second PCR ran for about 7 to 12 cycles. TCRdb re-derived calls from the 5' RACE reads in MiXCR, one entry per CDR3 protein. The sample includes hundreds of thousands of distinct CDR3 sequences, under 65% of them seen just once. The sequenced sample was blood. The receptors shown here come from a man between 60 and 75 years old in good health.

This clonotype was found a few times. The rearrangement links TRBV6-5 to TRBJ2-4; 7 positions match TRBD2. CDR3 length: 17 residues. The germline V gene encodes CDR1 MNHEY and CDR2 SVGAGI. V dropped 0 bases and J dropped 5; count of bases not matched to a gene: 10. CDR3: CASSYSGGNPPQNIQYF. The CDR3 nucleotides are TGTGCCAGCAGTTACTCGGGAGGGAATCCCCCTCAAAACATTCAGTACTTC.

The chain couples TRBV18 to TRBJ1-2, with 7 bases matching TRBD1. The germline gives CDR1 KGHSH, CDR2 LQKENI. V lost 5 bases, J lost 1 base, and 13 bases stayed unmatched. The CDR3 contains 17 residues. The CDR3 nucleotides are TGTGCCAGCTCAGAGGGGGCGCTCGGTGCCGTTAACTATGGCTACACCTTC. It yields the protein CASSEGALGAVNYGYTF.

The rearrangement links TRBV10-3 to TRBJ1-2; D is possibly TRBD1 (5 bases). V shed 0 bases and J shed 7 bases, with 15 bases lying between them. CDR3 length: 15 residues. Looked up from germline, CDR1 is ENHRY and CDR2 is SYGVKD. The CDR3 DNA follows: TGTGCCATCAGTGAGTCTCCTCCCAGGGTACTTGGCTACACCTTC. This translates into CAISESPPRVLGYTF.

This clonotype was found once. The V call is TRBV7-9, the J call TRBJ1-5; possible D gene TRBD1, 6 bases. This CDR3 has 14 residues. Germline V CDR1 and CDR2: SEHNR, FQNEAQ (reference sequence). Trimming left V 5 bases short and J 5 bases short, with 13 bases between. CDR3 sequence (DNA): TGTGCCAGCAGCACCGGGGGGGGCGATCAGCCCCAGCATTTT. This codes for CASSTGGGDQPQHF.

This clonotype was seen just once. Given a much more abundant clone one base away, this may be a read error. The chain combines TRBV28 with TRBJ2-1; TRBD1 agrees at 7 bases. CDR3 size: 16 residues. The germline CDR1 and CDR2 sequences are MDHEN and SYDVKM. CDR3 sequence: CASSPGTASSYNKQFF. The DNA for the CDR3 is TGTGCCAGCAGTCCGGGGACAGCGAGCTCCTACAATAAGCAGTTCTTC. The full variable domain, in which reference TRBV28 and TRBJ2-1 provide the parts outside the CDR3, is DVKVTQSSRYLVKRTGEKVFLECVQDMDHENMFWYRQDPGLGLRLIYFSYDVKMKEKGDIPEGYSVSREKKERFSLILESASTNQTSMYLCASSPGTASSYNKQFFGPGTRLTVL.

The V and J genes are TRBV5-1 and TRBJ2-5; D unresolved. The germline gives CDR1 SGHRS, CDR2 YFSETQ. V was pared by 0 bases and J by 2 bases, with 14 bases between. The length of the CDR3 is 16 residues. CDR3 sequence: CASSLVYREGQETQYF. CDR3 nucleotides: TGCGCCAGCAGCTTGGTTTATCGAGAAGGGCAAGAGACCCAGTACTTC. Based on the CDR3 plus reference TRBV5-1 and TRBJ2-5, the full variable domain is KAGVTQTPRYLIKTRGQQVTLSCSPISGHRSVSWYQQTPGQGLQFLFEYFSETQRNKGNFPGRFSGRQFSNSRSEMNVSTLELGDSALYLCASSLVYREGQETQYFGPGTRLLVL.

The gene calls are TRBV4-2 and TRBJ1-2; D is possibly TRBD1 (5 bases). CDR3 length equals 16 residues. Germline V gene sequence: CDR1 LGHNA, CDR2 YNFKEQ. The germline V and J ends were trimmed by 1 base and 4 bases, with 16 bases remaining between them. The CDR3 is CASSQGETGVPYGYTF. CDR3 sequence (DNA): TGTGCCAGCAGCCAAGGGGAAACAGGAGTCCCCTATGGCTACACCTTC.

This clonotype has a handful of counts. The V and J genes are TRBV28 and TRBJ2-4; 8 bases fit TRBD1. This CDR3 comprises 14 residues. V lost 5 bases and J lost 11; bases outside the gene matches: 11. Looked up from germline, CDR1 is MDHEN and CDR2 is SYDVKM. CDR3 nucleotides: TGTGCCAGCAGTCCTGGGACAGGTCTGGGGGTTCAGTACTTC. As protein: CASSPGTGLGVQYF.

The V call is TRBV6-5, the J call TRBJ1-5; 8 bases are a match to TRBD1. J lost 9 bases, V lost 5 bases, and 6 bases had no gene match. The CDR3 runs to 13 residues. CDR1 is MNHEY and CDR2 is SVGAGI in the germline V gene. The CDR3: CASSRTGTMPQHF. The CDR3 DNA is TGTGCCAGCAGTCGGACAGGGACAATGCCCCAGCATTTT.

The chain is built from TRBV29-1 and TRBJ2-6; D gene ambiguous. Germline V gene data show CDR1 as SQVTM and CDR2 as ANQGSEA. The CDR3 sequence is 15 residues long. The V end lost 1 base, the J end lost 2 bases, and 9 bases lay between the germline ends. CDR3 sequence (DNA): TGCAGCGTTGAAGGCCCCGACACTGGGGCCAACGTCCTGACTTTC. Translated, it gives CSVEGPDTGANVLTF.

This clonotype was detected a few times. The V call is TRBV2, the J call TRBJ2-7; D is perhaps TRBD1 or TRBD2 (7 bases each). Germline CDR1 reads SNHLY; CDR2 reads FYNNEI. V was clipped by 6 bases and J by 6 bases, with 12 bases between them. CDR3 length equals 12 residues. The CDR3: CASSTGEGEQYF. CDR3 bases: TGTGCCAGCAGCACAGGGGAGGGCGAGCAGTACTTC.

The genes are TRBV3-1 and TRBJ1-2, with 10 positions matching TRBD1. The germline V gene encodes CDR1 LGHDT and CDR2 YNNKEL (reference sequence). With 1 base clipped from V and 2 bases from J, the junction kept 4 bases outside the gene matches. This CDR3 has 16 amino acids. CDR3 region: CASSQALGQGNYGYTF. The CDR3 DNA reads as TGTGCCAGCAGCCAAGCCCTGGGACAGGGGAACTATGGCTACACCTTC.

The chain uses TRBV4-1 and TRBJ2-1; D possibly corresponds to TRBD2 (5 bases). This CDR3 region has 14 residues. Trimming took off 7 bases at V and 5 bases at J, with 15 bases between the two ends. Per germline, CDR1 MGHRA and CDR2 YSYEKL. CDR3 DNA sequence: TGCGCCAGCACCACGGGGTACGGGGACAATGAGCAGTTCTTC. The encoded protein is CASTTGYGDNEQFF.

Only a few counts were recorded for this clonotype. The V gene is TRBV4-2, the J gene TRBJ1-5; possibly TRBD1 for D (6 bases). CDR1 LGHNA and CDR2 YNFKEQ come from the germline V gene. The CDR3 length is 15 residues. V lost 3 bases to trimming and J lost 1 base, with 10 bases between them. In DNA, the CDR3 is TGTGCCAGCAGCCAGTCAGGGGCGAGCAATCAGCCCCAGCATTTT. The encoded protein is CASSQSGASNQPQHF.

The rearrangement uses TRBV5-1 and TRBJ2-1; TRBD1 is a possible D gene (6 bases). The CDR3 sequence is 17 residues long. Deletions cut 2 bases from V and 6 bases from J, with 21 bases between. The germline gives CDR1 SGHRS, CDR2 YFSETQ. The CDR3 DNA follows: TGCGCCAGCAGCTTAAACCTACAGGGAACAGCAGGCAATGAGCAGTTCTTC. Amino acid sequence: CASSLNLQGTAGNEQFF.

V usage is TRBV4-1 and J usage is TRBJ1-4; a weak D match, TRBD1 (6 bases). CDR3 length: 16 residues. The ends were cut back, 1 base at V and 0 bases at J, with 9 bases in the middle. Looked up from germline, CDR1 is MGHRA and CDR2 is YSYEKL. The CDR3 DNA is TGCGCCAGCAGCCAAGGGAGGACAGCAACTAATGAAAAACTGTTTTTT. It translates to CASSQGRTATNEKLFF.

This clonotype occurred a few times. The chain recombines TRBV4-2 with TRBJ2-3; 10 nucleotides align to TRBD2. V dropped 0 bases and J dropped 1; count of bases not matched to a gene: 16. The V gene's germline CDR1 is LGHNA and CDR2 YNFKEQ. The CDR3 is 21 residues long. The CDR3 region has the DNA TGTGCCAGCAGCCAAGATAGCCTAGCGGGGGACCTGAGGGACCGCACAGATACGCAGTATTTT. It yields the protein CASSQDSLAGDLRDRTDTQYF.

J is TRBJ2-3 and V is TRBV5-1; D might be TRBD2 (7 bases). Trimming pared 3 bases from V and 0 bases from J, leaving 14 bases between. CDR3 size: 16 residues. Germline-derived CDR1 and CDR2 are SGHRS and YFSETQ. CDR3 nucleotides: TGCGCCAGCAGCTCCAGCGCGGGGGCCAGCACAGATACGCAGTATTTT. Translation gives CASSSSAGASTDTQYF.